Listed below are T cell receptor beta chains from one sample, sequenced in a study of OX40 agonist ivuxolimab in advanced cancers. TCRdb's table, derived via immunoSEQ multiplex PCR, lists solely in-frame clones and lacks some. The table has about 33,000 clones, 70% to 85% seen once; the top ten hold roughly 11%. The sample in question was CD4+ or CD8+ T cells sorted from blood, obtained in a trial of the OX40 agonist ivuxolimab. Every receptor here comes from an adult with an advanced solid tumor such as melanoma, head and neck, liver or kidney cancer. The conserved cysteine and the conserved F or W are not part of the CDR3 here.

J gene | V gene | CDR3 protein
TRBJ1-2 | TRBV6-1 | ASHPLGSNYGYT
TRBJ2-5 | TRBV6-6 | ASSLTGSQETQY
TRBJ2-2 | TRBV4-1 | ASSWGPNTGELF
TRBJ2-3 | TRBV5-1 | ASSFRGQATDTQY
TRBJ1-5 | TRBV19 | ASRSRDSLNQPQH
TRBJ2-7 | TRBV6-5 | ASSYYGGNEQY
TRBJ1-1 | TRBV6-5 | ASSVNRGNTEAF
TRBJ2-3 | TRBV12-5 | ASGSPAGGNTDTQY
TRBJ2-3 | TRBV5-4 | ASSLPGSGTDTQY
TRBJ1-2 | TRBV5-6 | ASSWGTLRGYT
TRBJ2-7 | TRBV5-6 | ASSSLTASYEQY
TRBJ1-3 | TRBV9 | ASSRRDRGNTGNTIY
TRBJ2-7 | TRBV7-6 | ASSQLTSGLSYEQY
TRBJ1-2 | TRBV30 | AWTDRLYGYT
TRBJ1-2 | TRBV6-1 | AIPRSRGPLGYT
TRBJ2-7 | TRBV29-1 | SVEQGWNYEQY
. | TRBV6-5 | ASSYGTGVHEQY
TRBJ1-2 | TRBV7-2 | ASSRDSRNYGYT
TRBJ2-1 | TRBV11-2 | ASSLVLGSSYNEQF
TRBJ2-3 | TRBV7-9 | ASSLGASGGYTQY
TRBJ1-4 | TRBV5-1 | ASSFTGTGDPTNEKLF
TRBJ1-5 | TRBV30 | AWTPRTASNQPQH
TRBJ2-3 | TRBV5-4 | ASSVAGTSGNTQY
TRBJ2-4 | TRBV7-2 | ASSYHREVKNIQY
TRBJ2-1 | TRBV4-2 | ASSQERLAGNNEQF
TRBJ1-1 | TRBV7-8 | ASSLMANQGFEAF
TRBJ1-3 | TRBV7-8 | ASSSGGNTIY
TRBJ1-2 | TRBV6-1 | ASSETLNYGYT
TRBJ1-6 | TRBV2 | ASLGAPGQGGNSPLH
TRBJ2-3 | TRBV7-9 | ASSARLAGGSTDTQY
TRBJ1-3 | TRBV9 | ASSPLSGTGNTVY
TRBJ1-3 | TRBV5-6 | ASSLLVTNGNTIY
TRBJ1-6 | TRBV4-1 | ASSQEGTGGSPLH
TRBJ1-6 | TRBV6-1 | ASSDLRGGSPLH
TRBJ1-1 | TRBV6-5 | ASSPTVNTEAF
TRBJ1-1 | TRBV6-6 | ASGFRGTEAF